This passage covers 29 T cell receptor beta chains from one sample sequenced in a study of CD8 T cells in ankylosing spondylitis. TCRdb reprocessed the 5' RACE reads with MiXCR, giving one entry per CDR3 protein. Altogether more than 150,000 distinct CDR3 sequences are present, roughly 13% being singletons, with the ten largest covering 16%. Source material: blood, either unsorted or a sorted T cell fraction (not recorded which). The receptors originated from a male donor with ankylosing spondylitis or in good health (not recorded which).

CDR3 amino acids: CSATAGLAGGPLDTQYF. The CDR3 nucleotides are TGCAGTGCTACCGCCGGACTAGCGGGAGGGCCATTAGATACGCAGTATTTT. The rearrangement links TRBV20-1 to TRBJ2-3; 15 bases map to TRBD2. In germline, CDR1 is DFQATT, CDR2 SNEGSKA (reference sequence). The CDR3 has 17 amino acids. The V and J ends lost 4 bases and 5 bases, in that order; junction bases with no gene match: 10.

This clonotype turned up a few times. The chain recombines TRBV18 with TRBJ1-5; 9 bases are a match to TRBD1. This CDR3 comprises 15 residues. Germline V CDR1 and CDR2: KGHSH, LQKENI. J was trimmed by 1 base and V by 5 bases; bases with no gene match: 3. CDR3 residues: CASSRTGASNQPQHF. Here the CDR3 DNA reads TGTGCCAGCTCAAGGACAGGGGCAAGCAATCAGCCCCAGCATTTT. The full variable domain, rest sourced from reference TRBV18 and TRBJ1-5, is NAGVMQNPRHLVRRRGQEARLRCSPMKGHSHVYWYRQLPEEGLKFMVYLQKENIIDESGMPKERFSAEFPKEGPSILRIQQVVRGDSAAYFCASSRTGASNQPQHFGDGTRLSIL.

In its sample, this clonotype was seen a few times. The chain recombines TRBV5-6 with TRBJ1-1; no reliable D call. Per germline, CDR1 SGHDT and CDR2 YYEEEE. This CDR3 comprises 13 residues. The V gene lost 1 base and the J gene lost 1 base, with 5 bases spanning the gap. DNA for the CDR3: TGTGCCAGCAGCTTGAACCCGAACACTGAAGCTTTCTTT. As protein: CASSLNPNTEAFF.

This chain joins TRBV24-1 and TRBJ2-5; TRBD1 is a possible D gene (5 bases). The V gene lost 4 bases and the J gene lost 5 bases, with 19 bases spanning the gap. Germline V gives CDR1 KGHDR, CDR2 SFDVKD. The CDR3 is 16 amino acids. The CDR3 region is CATSDRLWGPKETQYF. CDR3 sequence (DNA): TGTGCCACCAGTGACCGTTTATGGGGCCCGAAGGAGACCCAGTACTTC.

The V gene is TRBV5-6, the J gene TRBJ2-7; D unresolved. The CDR3 totals 11 residues. The germline V and J ends were trimmed by 3 bases and 6 bases, with 7 bases remaining between them. CDR1 and CDR2 (germline): SGHDT, YYEEEE. In nucleotides, the CDR3 is TGTGCCAGCAGCTCTGTCCGCGAGCAGTACTTC. Translation gives CASSSVREQYF.

There are many counts of this clonotype. This chain joins TRBV12-3 or TRBV12-4 and TRBJ2-7; the match to TRBD2 covers 8 bases. This CDR3 contains 16 residues. The V segment lost 7 bases and the J segment 3 bases; nucleotides outside the gene matches: 14. CDR3 protein: CASTRGGAEGFYEQYF. The CDR3 bases are TGTGCCAGCACCCGGGGGGGGGCAGAGGGTTTCTACGAGCAGTACTTC.

This clonotype was recorded a few times. The chain joins TRBV27 to TRBJ2-1, with 10 nucleotides matching TRBD2. Germline V gene lookup returns CDR1 MNHEY and CDR2 SMNVEV (reference sequence). The length of the CDR3 is 16 residues. Trimming at V came to 5 bases and at J to 8 bases, leaving 12 bases not matched to a gene. This CDR3 reads CASSPLVAGGGDEQFF. The DNA of the CDR3 is TGTGCCAGCAGTCCACTAGTAGCGGGAGGAGGGGATGAGCAGTTCTTC.

This clonotype was observed a few times. This chain uses TRBV3-1 with TRBJ1-4; tentatively, D is TRBD1 (5 bases). Germline lookup yields CDR1 LGHDT and CDR2 YNNKEL (reference sequence). This CDR3 has 16 amino acids. The V end was cut by 1 base, the J end by 4 bases, with 13 bases between. CDR3 in DNA: TGTGCCAGCAGCCAAGCGGTAGGACAACTTAATGAAAAACTGTTTTTT. Protein product: CASSQAVGQLNEKLFF.

In its sample, this clonotype was seen many times. This chain joins TRBV15 and TRBJ2-3, with 10 positions matching TRBD2. Germline assignment: CDR1 LNHNV and CDR2 YYDKDF (reference sequence). The CDR3 is made up of 17 amino acids. The junction had 8 bases not matched to a gene; V was cut back by 0 bases and J by 5 bases. The CDR3 DNA sequence: TGTGCCACCAGCAGAGATCGGGCTAGCGGGGGAGGAGATACGCAGTATTTT. Protein: CATSRDRASGGGDTQYF.

This clonotype was found a few times. This chain links TRBV20-1 with TRBJ2-6; weak D call: TRBD2 (5 bases). CDR3 length: 17 residues. Trimming stripped 1 base from V and 1 base from J, with 14 bases between. Germline V gene sequence: CDR1 DFQATT, CDR2 SNEGSKA (reference sequence). CDR3 amino acids: CSARVSIGESGANVLTF. CDR3 bases: TGCAGTGCTAGAGTTTCCATTGGGGAGTCTGGGGCCAACGTCCTGACTTTC.

This clonotype has only a few counts. The genes are TRBV7-6 and TRBJ2-7; a weak D match, TRBD1 (5 bases). Germline loops: CDR1 SGHVS, CDR2 FNYEAQ. Trimming left V 5 bases short and J 2 bases short, with 13 bases between. The length of the CDR3 is 14 residues. The CDR3 loop is CASSPFPGTYEQYF. Written as DNA, the CDR3 is TGTGCCAGCAGCCCTTTTCCAGGGACCTACGAGCAGTACTTC.

The rearrangement joins TRBV15 to TRBJ2-5; 7 bases are shared with TRBD2. With 4 bases clipped from V and 1 base from J, the junction kept 9 bases outside the gene matches. This CDR3 region has 16 residues. Germline loops: CDR1 LNHNV, CDR2 YYDKDF (reference sequence). The CDR3 DNA reads as TGTGCCACCAGCAAGCTAGCGGAACTCCGCCAAGAGACCCAGTACTTC. Its translation: CATSKLAELRQETQYF.

This clonotype was counted between two and nine times. V gene TRBV4-1 combines with J gene TRBJ2-1; possible D gene TRBD2, 6 bases. This CDR3 has 15 residues. V was pared by 5 bases and J by 0 bases, with 11 bases between. Germline V gene lookup returns CDR1 MGHRA and CDR2 YSYEKL. CDR3 loop: CASSELASSYNEQFF. Written as DNA, the CDR3 is TGCGCCAGCAGCGAGCTAGCGAGCTCCTACAATGAGCAGTTCTTC.

At least ten counts were recorded for this clonotype. This rearrangement joins TRBV5-1 to TRBJ2-1; D is possibly TRBD1 (6 bases). The CDR3 covers 15 residues. Germline V gene lookup returns CDR1 SGHRS and CDR2 YFSETQ. Trimming removed 4 bases from V and 0 bases from J, with 11 bases in between. For the CDR3, the DNA is TGCGCCAGCAGCACACAGGGTAGCTCCTACAATGAGCAGTTCTTC. Translated: CASSTQGSSYNEQFF. Supplemented by reference TRBV5-1 and TRBJ2-1, the full variable domain reads KAGVTQTPRYLIKTRGQQVTLSCSPISGHRSVSWYQQTPGQGLQFLFEYFSETQRNKGNFPGRFSGRQFSNSRSEMNVSTLELGDSALYLCASSTQGSSYNEQFFGPGTRLTVL.

This clonotype was found a few times. This CDR3 is CAWRGGGSNQPQHF. The CDR3 DNA is TGTGCCTGGAGGGGTGGGGGGAGCAATCAGCCCCAGCATTTT. The V and J genes are TRBV30 and TRBJ1-5, with D possibly being TRBD1 (5 bases). This CDR3 spans 14 amino acids. The V and J ends lost 3 bases and 1 base respectively, with 10 bases between them. Germline values: CDR1 GTSNPN, CDR2 SVGIG (reference sequence). The full variable domain, with the rest looked up from reference TRBV30 and TRBJ1-5, is SQTIHQWPATLVQPVGSPLSLECTVEGTSNPNLYWYRQAAGRGLQLLFYSVGIGQISSEVPQNLSASRPQDRQFILSSKKLLLSDSGFYLCAWRGGGSNQPQHFGDGTRLSIL.

V gene TRBV6-5 combines with J gene TRBJ2-1; 7 nucleotides line up with TRBD1. Germline loops: CDR1 MNHEY, CDR2 SVGAGI. The CDR3 consists of 15 residues. The J segment lost 8 bases and the V segment lost 2 bases, leaving 9 bases of the junction unmatched. Here the CDR3 reads CASSYKAGGRDEQFF. CDR3 bases: TGTGCCAGCAGTTACAAGGCAGGGGGTCGGGATGAGCAGTTCTTC.

This clonotype was picked up a small number of times. The chain joins TRBV21-1 to TRBJ2-7. TRBV21-1 is an annotated pseudogene. The CDR3 is 9 amino acids. The CDR3 nucleotides read TGTGCCAGCAGCAAAGGGCAGTACTTC. Amino acids: CASSKGQYF.

The sample holds a few counts of this clonotype. The CDR3 DNA reads as TGCAGCGTCGACCCCCCCTCCGGCCTCGAGACCCAGTACTTC. This sequence encodes CSVDPPSGLETQYF. The chain links TRBV29-1 to TRBJ2-5; D gene ambiguous. Germline-derived CDR1 and CDR2 are SQVTM and ANQGSEA. There are 14 residues in the CDR3. V was cut by 6 bases and J by 5 bases, with 19 bases left in between.

This clonotype was counted between two and nine times. The chain is built from TRBV6-2 or TRBV6-3 and TRBJ2-5; either TRBD1 or TRBD2 may supply D (6 bases each). Germline CDR1 and CDR2: MNHEY and SVGEGT. The CDR3 is 16 residues long. Trimming took 2 bases from V and 5 from J, leaving 18 bases between them. The CDR3 nucleotides read TGTGCCAGCAGTTACGAAGGGCTAGCGCAGGGGGAGACCCAGTACTTC. Protein sequence: CASSYEGLAQGETQYF.

This chain joins TRBV11-2 and TRBJ1-1; D is possibly TRBD1 (5 bases). Trimming shortened V by 5 bases and J by 4 bases, and 17 bases separated the two germline ends. Germline CDR1 reads SGHAT; CDR2 reads FQNNGV. The CDR3 totals 15 residues. CDR3 sequence: CASSVGRLGATEAFF. The CDR3 nucleotides are TGTGCCAGCAGCGTCGGTCGGCTAGGGGCCACTGAAGCTTTCTTT. The full variable domain, completed using reference TRBV11-2 and TRBJ1-1, is EAGVAQSPRYKIIEKRQSVAFWCNPISGHATLYWYQQILGQGPKLLIQFQNNGVVDDSQLPKDRFSAERLKGVDSTLKIQPAKLEDSAVYLCASSVGRLGATEAFFGQGTRLTVV.

This clonotype was seen at least ten times. V usage is TRBV10-2 and J usage is TRBJ2-5, with 8 bases that match TRBD1. V lost 7 bases and J lost 6; bases outside the gene matches: 7. This CDR3 comprises 13 residues. From germline, CDR1 is WSHSY and CDR2 SAAADI. CDR3 sequence (DNA): TGCGCCAGCACTCCGGGACAGGAACAGACCCAGTACTTC. Amino acid sequence: CASTPGQEQTQYF.

This clonotype was seen a few times. This chain connects TRBV12-3 or TRBV12-4 to TRBJ2-7; D might be TRBD2 (6 bases). CDR3 size: 11 residues. V gave up 5 bases and J gave up 12 bases, with 14 bases separating them. The CDR3 DNA reads TGTGCCAGCAGTCCCGGGGGAGTGGGGTACTTC. Translation gives CASSPGGVGYF.

This clonotype was detected a few times. The V gene is TRBV28, the J gene TRBJ2-7; D may be TRBD1 (6 bases). Trimming took 6 bases from V and 6 from J, leaving 9 bases between them. Germline CDR1 reads MDHEN; CDR2 reads SYDVKM. CDR3 size: 11 residues. CDR3 coding DNA: TGTGCCAGCAGACAGGGAACCGAGCAGTACTTC. It encodes CASRQGTEQYF.

The chain links TRBV2 to TRBJ2-3; weak D call: TRBD2 (5 bases). Germline CDR1 reads SNHLY; CDR2 reads FYNNEI. The CDR3 consists of 12 residues. The V gene lost 8 bases and the J gene lost 3 bases, with 9 bases spanning the gap. CDR3 protein: CASEGVTDTQYF. The CDR3 nucleotides read TGTGCCAGCGAGGGCGTGACAGATACGCAGTATTTT.

This clonotype was counted many times. J is TRBJ2-1 and V is TRBV11-2; TRBD2 agrees at 16 bases. CDR1 and CDR2 from the germline V gene are SGHAT and FQNNGV. The CDR3 has 18 amino acids. V lost 5 bases, J lost 6 bases, and 10 bases stayed unmatched. The CDR3 DNA sequence: TGTGCCAGCAGCCCGGGACTAGCGGGGGGGCCTGCGGCCAATGAGCAGTTCTTC. Translation gives CASSPGLAGGPAANEQFF.

This clonotype was picked up many times. V gene TRBV7-6 combines with J gene TRBJ1-5; D possibly corresponds to TRBD1 (6 bases). Germline CDR1 is SGHVS and CDR2 is FNYEAQ. This CDR3 region has 14 residues. The V end lost 3 bases, the J end lost 1 base, and 7 bases lay between the germline ends. CDR3 sequence: CASSLDSSNQPQHF. Here the CDR3 DNA reads TGTGCCAGCAGCTTGGACAGCAGCAATCAGCCCCAGCATTTT.

This clonotype was counted between two and nine times. The chain has TRBV7-9 and TRBJ1-1, with D possibly TRBD1 on 5 matching bases. Between the trimmed V and J ends, which lost 5 bases and 0 bases, there was a span of 16 bases. Germline V CDR1 and CDR2: SEHNR, FQNEAQ (reference sequence). The CDR3 spans 16 residues. The CDR3 DNA follows: TGTGCCAGCAGCCCCAGGGTCCTACTAATGAACACTGAAGCTTTCTTT. Its protein is CASSPRVLLMNTEAFF.

This clonotype showed up just a few times. The DNA is left out, because the CDR3 cannot be placed on it with certainty; the CDR3 is given as TCRdb lists it. The J gene is TRBJ1-2, the V gene TRBV14. The CDR3 comprises 14 residues, both ends counted. CDR1 and CDR2 (germline): SGHDN, FVKESK. CDR3 residues: CASSHLKGVGYGTF.

There are a few counts of this clonotype. The gene calls are TRBV19 and TRBJ2-2; TRBD2 is a possible D gene (5 bases). Between the trimmed V and J ends, which lost 8 bases and 4 bases, there was a span of 17 bases. CDR3 length equals 15 residues. Germline values: CDR1 LNHDA, CDR2 SQIVND (reference sequence). The CDR3 reads CASSPGTLATGELFF. The CDR3 DNA sequence: TGTGCCAGTTCCCCGGGCACCCTAGCCACCGGGGAGCTGTTTTTT.